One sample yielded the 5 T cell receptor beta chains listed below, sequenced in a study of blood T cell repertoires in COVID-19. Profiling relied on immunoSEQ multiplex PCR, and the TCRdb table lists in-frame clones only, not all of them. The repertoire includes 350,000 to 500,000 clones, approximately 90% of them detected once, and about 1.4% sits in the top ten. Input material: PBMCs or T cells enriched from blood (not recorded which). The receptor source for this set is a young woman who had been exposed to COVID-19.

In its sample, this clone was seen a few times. The CDR3 sequence: CASSLGQVNTEAFF. The CDR3 DNA reads as TGTGCCAGCAGTCTCGGACAGGTCAACACTGAAGCTTTCTTT. The chain carries TRBV28 and TRBJ1-1, with 7 bases lining up with TRBD1. CDR1 MDHEN and CDR2 SYDVKM come from the germline V gene. This CDR3 is built from 14 residues. J lost 2 bases, V lost 5 bases, and 5 bases had no gene match.

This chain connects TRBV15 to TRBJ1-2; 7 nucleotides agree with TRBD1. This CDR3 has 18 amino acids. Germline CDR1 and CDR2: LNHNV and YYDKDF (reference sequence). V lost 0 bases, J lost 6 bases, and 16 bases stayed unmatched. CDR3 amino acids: CATSRDQGFDRESDGYTF. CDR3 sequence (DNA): TGTGCCACCAGCAGAGATCAGGGCTTCGACAGGGAATCGGATGGCTACACCTTC.

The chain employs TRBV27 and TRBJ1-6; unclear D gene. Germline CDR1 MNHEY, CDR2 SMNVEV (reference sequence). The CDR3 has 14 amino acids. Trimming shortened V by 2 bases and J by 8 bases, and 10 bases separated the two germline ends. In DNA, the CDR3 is TGTGCCAGCAGTTTAACCGGGTTTTATTCACCCCTCCACTTT. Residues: CASSLTGFYSPLHF.

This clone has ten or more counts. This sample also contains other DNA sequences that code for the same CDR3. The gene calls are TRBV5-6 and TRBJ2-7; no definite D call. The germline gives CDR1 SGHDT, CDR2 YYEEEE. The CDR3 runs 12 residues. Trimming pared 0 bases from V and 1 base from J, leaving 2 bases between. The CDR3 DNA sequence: TGTGCCAGCAGCTTGGCTTCCTACGAGCAGTACTTC. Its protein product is CASSLASYEQYF.

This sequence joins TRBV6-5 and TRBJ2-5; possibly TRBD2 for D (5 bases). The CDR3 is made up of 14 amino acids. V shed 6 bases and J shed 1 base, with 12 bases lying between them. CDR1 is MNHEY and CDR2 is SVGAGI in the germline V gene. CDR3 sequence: CASSQIRGQETQYF. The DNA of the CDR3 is TGTGCCAGCAGCCAAATACGGGGCCAAGAGACCCAGTACTTC.